The 6 T cell receptor beta chains reported below all come from one sample, sequenced in a study of CXCR3-negative and CXCR3-positive naive CD8 T cells. The libraries of TRB cDNA were prepared using 5' RACE with UMI labels. TCRdb re-analyzed the 5' RACE reads; it lists each CDR3 protein once, without DNA. Its table records approximately 60,000 distinct CDR3 sequences. Sequencing was carried out using memory CD8+ T cells from blood. Receptors originate from a human donor in good health. Some clones in this sample may be carry-over from other donors' samples.

The CDR3 reads CAVAGEEDTQYF. This chain links TRBV10-3 with TRBJ2-3; as DNA is missing, the TRBD2 call by TCRdb cannot be tested. The CDR3 spans 12 residues. Germline V lookup: CDR1 ENHRY, CDR2 SYGVKD.

The chain recombines TRBV4-1 with TRBJ1-1; TCRdb's D call, TRBD1, is unchecked because there is no DNA. Germline CDR1 reads MGHRA; CDR2 reads YSYEKL. The CDR3 runs to 16 residues. The CDR3 protein is CASSQYSTGDYTEAFF.

V is TRBV6-6 and J is TRBJ2-7; TCRdb picks TRBD1, but there is no DNA to check that call. The CDR3 consists of 12 residues. Per germline, CDR1 MNHNY and CDR2 SVGAGI (reference sequence). CDR3: CASSYSGAVQYF.

This chain connects TRBV11-2 to TRBJ2-1; the TRBD2 assignment by TCRdb is unverifiable without DNA. This CDR3 contains 14 residues. CDR1 SGHAT and CDR2 FQNNGV come from the germline V gene. The CDR3 protein is CASSLVPSNNEQFF. Full variable domain (missing parts from reference TRBV11-2 and TRBJ2-1): EAGVAQSPRYKIIEKRQSVAFWCNPISGHATLYWYQQILGQGPKLLIQFQNNGVVDDSQLPKDRFSAERLKGVDSTLKIQPAKLEDSAVYLCASSLVPSNNEQFFGPGTRLTVL.

The chain uses TRBV7-9 and TRBJ2-1. The CDR3 totals 12 residues. Germline CDR1 and CDR2: SEHNR and FQNEAQ (reference sequence). The CDR3 sequence is CASSLVPEEQFF.

Judged by frequency, this clonotype is medium-sized (0.01 to 0.1%). The gene calls are TRBV21-1 and TRBJ2-1; TCRdb calls TRBD1, which cannot be checked without DNA. TRBV21-1 is a known pseudogene. The CDR3 covers 17 residues. This chain's CDR3 is CASSKLHRGRKDYEQFF.